Below are 9 T cell receptor beta chains sequenced from a single sample in a study of STAT5B mutations in CD4+ large granular lymphocyte leukemia. The data were produced by immunoSEQ multiplex PCR, yet TCRdb's version contains in-frame clones alone and is incomplete. The sample lists tens of thousands of clones, about 80% seen once, with about 6.6% in the top ten. Sequencing was performed on CD4+ T cells from blood buffy coats. The receptors originated from a human donor in good health.

This clone appeared a few times. The chain links TRBV19 to TRBJ1-5, with 7 bases identical to TRBD1. This CDR3 contains 15 residues. V dropped 5 bases and J dropped 0; count of bases not matched to a gene: 4. Looked up from germline, CDR1 is LNHDA and CDR2 is SQIVND (reference sequence). CDR3 nucleotides: TGTGCCAGTAGTGGCAGGGGGAATAGCAATCAGCCCCAGCATTTT. This translates into CASSGRGNSNQPQHF.

This chain joins TRBV15 and TRBJ2-1; tentative D call: TRBD2 (6 bases). Looked up from germline, CDR1 is LNHNV and CDR2 is YYDKDF (reference sequence). V was shortened by 5 bases and J by 13 bases, with 21 bases between the two germline ends. The CDR3 has 14 residues. For the CDR3, the DNA is TGTGCCACCAGCGGGCGGGGAGTAGATCAGGACCAGTTCTTC. It codes for CATSGRGVDQDQFF.

The rearrangement uses TRBV4-3 and TRBJ1-6; D unresolved. CDR3 length: 14 residues. Germline CDR1 reads LGHNA; CDR2 reads YSLEER. V was shortened by 1 base and J by 3 bases, with 4 bases between the two germline ends. CDR3 sequence reads: CASSQGDYNSPLHF. CDR3 in DNA: TGCGCCAGCAGCCAAGGGGACTATAATTCACCCCTCCACTTT.

This chain connects TRBV19 to TRBJ2-3; 9 positions match TRBD1. Germline values: CDR1 LNHDA, CDR2 SQIVND (reference sequence). With V trimmed by 4 bases and J by 4 bases, 9 bases remained unmatched. The CDR3 runs to 16 residues. CDR3 nucleotide sequence: TGTGCCAGTAGTAAAGGGACAGGGTCGGTCCCAGATACGCAGTATTTT. Its protein product is CASSKGTGSVPDTQYF.

This chain links TRBV14 with TRBJ2-7, with a weak D call TRBD1 (5 bases). Germline V CDR1 and CDR2: SGHDN, FVKESK. The CDR3 contains 11 residues. V dropped 1 base and J dropped 10 bases, with 8 bases sitting between them. The CDR3 sequence: CASSQGGAQYF. In DNA form, the CDR3 reads TGTGCCAGCAGCCAAGGTGGGGCACAGTACTTC.

This chain joins TRBV5-1 and TRBJ2-7, with 10 bases fitting TRBD2. The ends lost 4 bases at V and 5 bases at J; junction bases unmatched: 9. The germline gives CDR1 SGHRS, CDR2 YFSETQ. The CDR3 has 15 amino acids. CDR3 sequence (DNA): TGCGCCAGCAGCAGTCTAGCGGGAGATACCCACGAGCAGTACTTC. It translates to CASSSLAGDTHEQYF.

The V call is TRBV6-6, the J call TRBJ2-2; 9 bases line up with TRBD2. V was pared by 6 bases and J by 6 bases, with 11 bases of the junction left unmatched. CDR3 length equals 16 residues. Germline CDR1 MNHNY, CDR2 SVGAGI (reference sequence). The CDR3 spells CASSSLASGGSGELFF. As DNA, the CDR3 is TGTGCCAGCAGCTCTCTTGCCAGCGGGGGGTCCGGGGAGCTGTTTTTT.

The gene calls are TRBV19 and TRBJ2-1, with D perhaps TRBD2 (6 bases). The V and J ends lost 5 bases and 10 bases respectively, with 9 bases between them. The CDR3 has 11 amino acids. Germline lookup yields CDR1 LNHDA and CDR2 SQIVND (reference sequence). The CDR3 sequence: CASSGDSEQFF. The CDR3 bases are TGTGCCAGTAGTGGGGACTCCGAGCAGTTCTTC.

This clone was detected once. V is TRBV5-6 and J is TRBJ1-2; no firm D call. V lost 1 base and J lost 4, with 11 bases in between. The germline V gene encodes CDR1 SGHDT and CDR2 YYEEEE. This CDR3 is 14 amino acids long. The CDR3 region has the DNA TGTGCCAGCAGCTTGTCGGGTGAGAGCTATGGCTACACCTTC. Residues: CASSLSGESYGYTF. Drawing the rest from reference TRBV5-6 and TRBJ1-2, the complete variable domain is DAGVTQSPTHLIKTRGQQVTLRCSPKSGHDTVSWYQQALGQGPQFIFQYYEEEERQRGNFPDRFSGHQFPNYSSELNVNALLLGDSALYLCASSLSGESYGYTFGSGTRLTVV.